This T cell receptor (beta chain) was recovered during a study of T-cell reconstitution after alpha-beta-depleted transplantation in children. The CDR3 has 13 residues. Germline V gene lookup returns CDR1 ENHRY and CDR2 SYGVKD. The germline V and J ends were trimmed by 6 bases and 5 bases, with 13 bases remaining between them. This clonotype has ten or more counts. No antigen is known for it. Points from the study as a whole: Several hundred graft clones that had expanded were reportedly the source of alpha-beta T cells about two months after transplant.

As it was prepared, the TCRbeta library received unique molecular identifiers. TCRdb itself ran the PCR reads through MiXCR, one entry per CDR3 protein. Of hundreds of thousands of distinct CDR3 sequences listed, under 15% are singletons. The source was PBMCs, mostly from graft donor cells, collected 360 days after TCRalphabeta/CD19-depleted stem cell transplant. J is TRBJ2-5 and V is TRBV10-3, with D perhaps matching TRBD2 (6 bases). This receptor was taken from a male patient aged 10 to 17 who had a stem cell transplant for acute myeloid leukemia, so the T cells may come from the graft donor. CDR3 protein: CAIRGGTAETQYF. CDR3 coding DNA: TGTGCCATCAGGGGCGGGACCGCGGAGACCCAGTACTTC.